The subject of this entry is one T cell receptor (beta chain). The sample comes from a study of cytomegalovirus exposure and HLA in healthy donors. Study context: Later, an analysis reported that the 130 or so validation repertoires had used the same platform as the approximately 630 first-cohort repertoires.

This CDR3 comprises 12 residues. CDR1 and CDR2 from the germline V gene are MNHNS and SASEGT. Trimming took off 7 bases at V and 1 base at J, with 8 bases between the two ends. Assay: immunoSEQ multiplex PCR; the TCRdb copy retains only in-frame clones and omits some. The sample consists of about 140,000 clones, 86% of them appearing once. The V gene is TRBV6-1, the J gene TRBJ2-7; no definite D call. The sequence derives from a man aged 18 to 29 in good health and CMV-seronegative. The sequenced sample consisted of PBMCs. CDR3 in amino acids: CASMGSSYEQYF. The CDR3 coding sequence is TGTGCCAGCATGGGCAGTTCCTACGAGCAGTACTTC.